These T cell receptor beta chains were read from a single sample in a study of blood T cell repertoires in COVID-19. TCRdb's copy holds only in-frame clones and misses some; the assay was immunoSEQ multiplex PCR. The repertoire consists of about 53,000 clones, with around 79% occurring once and the leading ten covering 43%. The sample comprised peripheral blood. All receptors derive from a man between 65 and 85 years old with active or convalescent COVID-19. Both conserved end residues are part of each CDR3. D genes are given only for firm matches. Some rows have no size entry. The others give once, few or many, or a class for an expanded clone.

clone_size	v_call	d_call	cdr3_length	j_call	cdr3_nt	cdr3_aa
few	TRBV3-1/TRBV3-2	-	15	TRBJ1-6	TGTGCCAGCAGCGCCCGGGGAGGGGGGAATTCACCCCTCCACTTT	CASSARGGGNSPLHF
once	TRBV5-6	-	14	TRBJ1-1	TGTGCCAGCAGCTCAGGGCCTCAGAACACTGAAGCTTTCTTT	CASSSGPQNTEAFF
-	TRBV4-2	TRBD2	15	TRBJ2-5	TGTGCCAGCAGCCAAGGCGGGGGGGGTCAAGAGACCCAGTACTTC	CASSQGGGGQETQYF
-	TRBV10-3	-	12	TRBJ1-2	TGTGCCATCTCAGCGCAGACTGATGGCTACACCTTC	CAISAQTDGYTF
-	TRBV6-5	TRBD1	13	TRBJ1-2	TGTGCCAGCACTCAGGGGGCGACCTATGGCTACACCTTC	CASTQGATYGYTF
-	TRBV28	TRBD1	14	TRBJ2-3	TGTGCCAGCAGCAGGGGGCAAAGCACAGATACGCAGTATTTT	CASSRGQSTDTQYF
-	TRBV6-1	-	13	TRBJ2-3	TGTGCCAGCAGTGAAACGGTGGCAGATACGCAGTATTTT	CASSETVADTQYF
-	TRBV4-3	-	13	TRBJ1-2	TGCGCCAGCAGCCCGGCTCCAGGGGTTGGCTACACCTTC	CASSPAPGVGYTF
-	TRBV7-3	-	14	TRBJ2-1	TGTGCCAGCAGCTTAGGCAGCTCCTACAATGAGCAGTTCTTC	CASSLGSSYNEQFF
-	TRBV3-1/TRBV3-2	TRBD2	19	TRBJ2-3	TGTGCCAGCAGCCAAGATATAGCGGGGGTGAACTCTAGCACAGATACGCAGTATTTT	CASSQDIAGVNSSTDTQYF
-	TRBV28	-	16	TRBJ2-1	TGTGCCAGCAGTTTAGTCGGCAGGGTCTCCTACAATGAGCAGTTCTTC	CASSLVGRVSYNEQFF
-	TRBV3-1/TRBV3-2	-	13	TRBJ1-1	TGTGCCAGCAGCCAATTACAGGGTACTGAAGCTTTCTTT	CASSQLQGTEAFF
few	TRBV6-5	TRBD1	15	TRBJ1-6	TGTGCCAGCAGACCACCGGGACAGTATAATTCACCCCTCCACTTT	CASRPPGQYNSPLHF
-	TRBV7-2	-	14	TRBJ1-1	TGTGCCAGCAGCTTAGAGGAACAGGGAATTACAGCTTTCTTT	CASSLEEQGITAFF
-	TRBV14	-	14	TRBJ1-6	TGTGCCAGCAGCTCACAGGGCCTTAATTCACCCCTCCACTTT	CASSSQGLNSPLHF
-	TRBV19	-	15	TRBJ2-3	TGTGCCAGTACCTTAAGTGGAAGGGGCCGGGATACGCAGTATTTT	CASTLSGRGRDTQYF
-	TRBV7-2	-	14	TRBJ2-5	TGTGCCAGCAGCTTAGACCACTCTTGGGAGACCCAGTACTTC	CASSLDHSWETQYF
-	TRBV12-5	-	15	TRBJ2-7	TGTGCTAGTGGTTTGGTAACGGGGTTTGGCGGCGAGCAGTACTTC	CASGLVTGFGGEQYF
-	TRBV6-2/TRBV6-3	TRBD1	15	TRBJ1-4	TGTGCCAGCAGCTCCACCGGGACAGGGAATGAAAAACTGTTTTTT	CASSSTGTGNEKLFF
few	TRBV11-3	-	15	TRBJ2-7	TGTGCCAGCAGCTTAGACGGGACACCGACCTACGAGCAGTACTTC	CASSLDGTPTYEQYF
-	TRBV6-2/TRBV6-3	TRBD1	14	TRBJ1-2	TGTGCCAGCAGCCCGGGACAGGGGTTTCGTGGCTACACCTTC	CASSPGQGFRGYTF
few	TRBV27	-	14	TRBJ1-1	TGTGCCAGCAGTTTGAGGTCAGGGGCATTAAAAGCTTTCTTT	CASSLRSGALKAFF
-	TRBV5-6	-	14	TRBJ1-1	TGTGCCAGCAGCTTCGGGAGGACACTCACTGAAGCTTTCTTT	CASSFGRTLTEAFF
-	TRBV14	-	13	TRBJ1-1	TGTGCCAGCAGCCAGGGGCGAAACACTGAAGCTTTCTTT	CASSQGRNTEAFF
-	TRBV5-4	TRBD1	15	TRBJ1-2	TGTGCCAGCAGCTCATCAGACAGGGACGGCTATGGCTACACCTTC	CASSSSDRDGYGYTF
-	TRBV5-1	-	16	TRBJ2-2	-	CASSLGLAFGAGELFF
few	TRBV7-2	TRBD1	12	TRBJ2-7	TGTGCCAGCGGGACAGGGGGCGCCCAGCAGTACTTC	CASGTGGAQQYF
-	TRBV6-5	-	14	TRBJ1-2	TGTGCCAGCAGTCAAACGGACTTAGGTGGCGGCTACACCTTC	CASSQTDLGGGYTF